This record looks at one T cell receptor (beta chain) sequence and its context. Study processing details: Scientists estimated how many nucleated cells there were by amplifying reference gene primers. The repertoire was sequenced with immunoSEQ multiplex PCR; TCRdb's copy has only in-frame clones and lacks some. Clone size and V and J calls were adopted from that table, with D and trimming inferred from the DNA. The sample yields roughly 52,000 clones, roughly 89% seen once. Patients at the Seattle site were enrolled during active infection and followed longitudinally. The germline gives CDR1 LGHNT, CDR2 FRNRAP. The J segment lost 6 bases and the V segment lost 6 bases, leaving 7 bases of the junction unmatched. This CDR3 comprises 13 residues. The entry originates in a study of blood T cell repertoires in COVID-19. Study-level background: Sites across the United States, Italy and Spain contributed samples from acute and convalescent COVID-19. From T cells, B-cell-depleted T cells, or PBMCs came the material, which was cDNA or gDNA.

Sequenced: peripheral blood. The sequence derives from a man between 40 and 49 years old with COVID-19, enrolled during active disease. The chain couples TRBV12-5 to TRBJ2-7; TRBD1 aligns across 8 bases. In nucleotides, the CDR3 is TGTGCTAGTGGCCCGACCACAGGGGGCGAGCAGTACTTC. This gives the protein CASGPTTGGEQYF.